This T cell receptor beta chain was sequenced for a study of blood T cell repertoires in COVID-19. Profiling relied on immunoSEQ multiplex PCR, and the TCRdb table lists in-frame clones only, not all of them. The table includes 68,000 or so clones, roughly 84% detected once. The CDR3 loop spans 13 amino acids. Germline V lookup: CDR1 SSHAT, CDR2 FNYEAQ (reference sequence). The V gene lost 1 base and the J gene lost 5 bases, with 8 bases spanning the gap. This receptor was taken from a woman aged 45-65 years with acute or convalescent COVID-19. This chain joins TRBV7-7 and TRBJ2-5; D not certain. The sequencing sample was made of peripheral blood. The CDR3 spells CASSLGGPETQYF. As DNA, the CDR3 is TGTGCCAGCAGCTTAGGAGGCCCTGAGACCCAGTACTTC.